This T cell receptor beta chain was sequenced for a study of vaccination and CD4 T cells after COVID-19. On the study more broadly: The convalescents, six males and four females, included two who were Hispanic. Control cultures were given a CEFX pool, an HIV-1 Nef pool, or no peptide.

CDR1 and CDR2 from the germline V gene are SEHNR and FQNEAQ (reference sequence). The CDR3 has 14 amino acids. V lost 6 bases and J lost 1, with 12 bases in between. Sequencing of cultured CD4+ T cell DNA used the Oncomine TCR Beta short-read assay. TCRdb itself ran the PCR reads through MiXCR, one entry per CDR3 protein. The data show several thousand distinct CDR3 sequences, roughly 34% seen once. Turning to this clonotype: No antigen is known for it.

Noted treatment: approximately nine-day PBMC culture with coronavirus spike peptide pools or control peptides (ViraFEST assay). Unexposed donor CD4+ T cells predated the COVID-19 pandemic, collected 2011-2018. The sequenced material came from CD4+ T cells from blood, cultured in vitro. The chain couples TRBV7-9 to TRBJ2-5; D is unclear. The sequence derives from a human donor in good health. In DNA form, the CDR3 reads TGTGCCAGCAGACAATCAGGCCCCCAAGAGACCCAGTACTTC. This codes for CASRQSGPQETQYF.